The 11 T cell receptor beta chains in this list originate from one sample, sequenced in a study of T cell responses to AZD1222 COVID-19 vaccine (dated by TCRdb to the early 2020s). Library construction relied on the immunoSEQ multiplex PCR assay. The source is immuneACCESS, and TCRdb retained only in-frame sequences with V and J called. Part of the clones is not carried over; for the studies checked, unresolved V genes explain less than half of this, and the remainder is unexplained. This sample gives more than 110,000 clones in total; 91% of them show up just once. The ten largest clones capture around 2.7% of the sample. The meaning of the sample's time point label: baseline before first vaccination. The starting material was peripheral blood, obtained on day 0 of AZD1222 vaccination. These receptors were collected from an adult in good health.

This clone was counted a single time. The chain is built from TRBV7-2 and TRBJ2-1; no clear D. Germline V gives CDR1 SGHTA, CDR2 FQGNSA. With 5 bases removed from V and 2 bases from J, the gap between germline ends came to 13 bases. This CDR3 is 15 amino acids long. The DNA of the CDR3 is TGTGCCAGCAGCGCCTTTGGCCAGGCCTACAATGAGCAGTTCTTC. It encodes CASSAFGQAYNEQFF.

J is TRBJ2-7 and V is TRBV11-2, with D unresolved. Between the trimmed V and J ends, which lost 1 base and 3 bases, there was a span of 4 bases. Germline CDR1 is SGHAT and CDR2 is FQNNGV. CDR3 length equals 12 residues. This CDR3 is CASSLVFYEQYF. The DNA of the CDR3 is TGTGCCAGCAGCTTAGTTTTCTACGAGCAGTACTTC.

The chain combines TRBV27 with TRBJ2-7; D is unresolved. The V and J ends lost 0 bases and 2 bases respectively, with 11 bases between them. The CDR3 length is 15 residues. From germline, CDR1 is MNHEY and CDR2 SMNVEV (reference sequence). The CDR3 DNA follows: TGTGCCAGCAGTTTATCCCCCAGGAACCCCTACGAGCAGTACTTC. It codes for CASSLSPRNPYEQYF.

This sequence joins TRBV28 and TRBJ1-2, with a tentative D call TRBD1 (6 bases). The CDR3 length is 13 residues. Trimming removed 4 bases at V and 5 bases at J, with 11 bases between. CDR1 MDHEN and CDR2 SYDVKM come from the germline V gene. The CDR3 DNA is TGTGCCAGCAGTTGGTCGGGGGCATATGGCTACACCTTC. This translates into CASSWSGAYGYTF.

This clone turned up a few times. V and J are TRBV4-1 and TRBJ2-7; D unclear. CDR1 and CDR2 (germline): MGHRA, YSYEKL. Trimming took off 0 bases at V and 8 bases at J, with 8 bases between the two ends. The CDR3 sequence is 12 residues long. The CDR3 loop reads CASSQDLYQQYF. CDR3 DNA sequence: TGCGCCAGCAGCCAAGATCTTTACCAGCAGTACTTC.

J is TRBJ2-3 and V is TRBV30; possible D gene TRBD1, 6 bases. V dropped 5 bases and J dropped 6 bases, with 21 bases sitting between them. The length of the CDR3 is 15 residues. Germline V gives CDR1 GTSNPN, CDR2 SVGIG (reference sequence). The CDR3 loop is CAWENDRPLGDTQYF. The CDR3 coding sequence is TGTGCCTGGGAAAACGACAGGCCCTTGGGTGATACGCAGTATTTT.

The J gene is TRBJ2-1, the V gene TRBV7-2, with D perhaps matching TRBD1 (6 bases). The germline V and J ends were trimmed by 1 base and 6 bases, with 10 bases remaining between them. Looked up from germline, CDR1 is SGHTA and CDR2 is FQGNSA. This CDR3 has 14 residues. CDR3 protein: CASSLVQGINEQFF. The CDR3 DNA reads as TGTGCCAGCAGCTTAGTTCAGGGGATCAATGAGCAGTTCTTC.

The chain couples TRBV4-2 to TRBJ2-1, with D hard to call. V dropped 0 bases and J dropped 7 bases, with 13 bases sitting between them. Germline V gives CDR1 LGHNA, CDR2 YNFKEQ. The CDR3 loop spans 15 amino acids. DNA of the CDR3: TGTGCCAGCAGCCAAGATTTCGGGCGGTCGAATGAGCAGTTCTTC. Its protein is CASSQDFGRSNEQFF.

V gene TRBV28 combines with J gene TRBJ1-2; no reliable D call. V was cut by 1 base and J by 8 bases, with 17 bases left in between. Germline CDR1 is MDHEN and CDR2 is SYDVKM. CDR3 length equals 15 residues. The CDR3 DNA sequence: TGTGCCAGCAGTTTATCGGTTAGAAGGGTCAACGGCTACACCTTC. Its translation: CASSLSVRRVNGYTF.

J is TRBJ2-7 and V is TRBV5-5; no definite D call. Germline V gene sequence: CDR1 SGHKS, CDR2 YYEKEE (reference sequence). The length of the CDR3 is 15 residues. V lost 0 bases and J lost 3, with 13 bases in between. The CDR3 region has the DNA TGTGCCAGCAGCTTGGGGCTGGCAATCCTCTACGAGCAGTACTTC. This encodes CASSLGLAILYEQYF.

This chain joins TRBV7-3 and TRBJ2-2; the D call may be TRBD1 or TRBD2 (5 bases each). Trimming took 1 base from V and 1 from J, leaving 13 bases between them. Germline lookup yields CDR1 SGHTA and CDR2 FQGTGA. The CDR3 consists of 17 residues. The CDR3 DNA is TGTGCCAGCAGCTTAATAGGGGACGCCCGGAACACCGGGGAGCTGTTTTTT. Translating it yields CASSLIGDARNTGELFF.